The subject of this entry is one T cell receptor (beta chain). Germline assignment: CDR1 SGHDN and CDR2 FVKESK. The V end lost 3 bases, the J end lost 6 bases, and 11 bases lay between the germline ends. The CDR3 totals 14 residues. These data come from a study of blood T cell repertoires in COVID-19. Study background: The analysed material was cDNA or gDNA that came from T cells, B-cell-depleted T cells, or PBMCs.

Method: immunoSEQ multiplex PCR; TCRdb's copy keeps in-frame clones and lacks some. The sample holds fewer than 25,000 clones; roughly nine tenths are singletons and the top ten take approximately 9.9%. The source is a man between 65 and 79 years old with acute or convalescent COVID-19. The chain uses TRBV14 and TRBJ2-2; D is uncertain. Sequenced material: peripheral blood. In nucleotides, the CDR3 is TGTGCCAGCAGCCAGGATGGAGTTGCCGGGGAGCTGTTTTTT. It specifies CASSQDGVAGELFF.